A selection of T cell receptor beta chains follows, all from one sample in a study of T cells in Graves' hyperthyroidism and ophthalmopathy. TCRdb re-analysed the multiplex PCR reads in MiXCR, keeping a single row per CDR3 protein. The sample contains fewer than 700,000 distinct CDR3 sequences, around 15% of which appear only once. Sequenced sample: blood. These receptors were taken from a woman between 25 and 40 years old with Graves' hyperthyroidism. Each CDR3 is given with its conserved first and last residue. The D gene is left open where the match is weak. For some rows the clone size is stated as once, few or many, or as a class when expanded; others skip it.

d_call j_call v_call clone_size cdr3_aa cdr3_nt
- TRBJ2-2 TRBV28 many CASREGHFTGELFF TGTGCCAGCAGAGAGGGACACTTCACCGGGGAGCTGTTTTTT
TRBD2 TRBJ2-1 TRBV20-1 - CSAKGLAGGSEQFF TGCAGTGCTAAGGGACTAGCGGGAGGATCTGAGCAGTTCTTC
TRBD2 TRBJ2-7 TRBV20-1 few CSAPIAGGSYEQYF TGCAGTGCCCCCATAGCGGGAGGCTCCTACGAGCAGTACTTC
- TRBJ1-6 TRBV7-3 few CASSLLGRPNSPLHF TGTGCCAGCAGCTTACTTGGCCGGCCTAATTCACCCCTCCACTTT
TRBD2 TRBJ2-3 TRBV28 few CASSTRRRTSGRTTDTQYF TGTGCCAGCAGTACCAGAAGAAGGACTAGCGGGAGAACCACAGATACGCAGTATTTT
- TRBJ2-7 TRBV9 - CASSVGDLTTYEQYF TGTGCCAGCAGCGTAGGCGACCTCACTACCTACGAGCAGTACTTC
TRBD1 TRBJ1-6 TRBV5-5 - CASSLRTGVYNSPLHF TGTGCCAGCAGCTTAAGGACAGGGGTGTATAATTCACCCCTCCACTTT
TRBD1 TRBJ1-1 TRBV7-9 - CASSPGQGIFNTEAFF TGTGCCAGCAGCCCGGGACAGGGCATATTTAACACTGAAGCTTTCTTT
- TRBJ2-5 TRBV12-3/TRBV12-4 many CASSFRGREETQYF TGTGCCAGCAGTTTCCGGGGCAGAGAAGAGACCCAGTACTTC
- TRBJ1-6 TRBV20-1 - CSARGGFYGNSPLHF TGCAGTGCTAGGGGGGGTTTCTACGGTAATTCACCCCTCCACTTT
TRBD2 TRBJ2-3 TRBV30 many CAWSDGRIDTQYF TGTGCCTGGAGTGACGGGAGGATCGATACGCAGTATTTT
- TRBJ2-7 TRBV4-1 - CASSHPRVGGAYEQYF TGCGCCAGCAGCCACCCCCGGGTAGGGGGGGCCTACGAGCAGTACTTC
- TRBJ2-3 TRBV2 many CASSPFSTPSTDTQYF TGTGCCAGCAGTCCGTTTTCAACACCTAGCACAGATACGCAGTATTTT
- TRBJ1-5 TRBV12-3/TRBV12-4 many CASREGGQGQPQHF TGTGCCAGCAGGGAAGGGGGGCAAGGGCAGCCCCAGCATTTT
- TRBJ2-7 TRBV5-5 - CASTPTWGSYEQYF TGTGCCAGCACCCCGACGTGGGGGTCCTACGAGCAGTACTTC
TRBD2 TRBJ2-2 TRBV30 few CAWTGVAGATGELFF TGTGCCTGGACAGGCGTCGCGGGAGCGACCGGGGAGCTGTTTTTT
- TRBJ2-3 TRBV7-3 many CASSLTRADTQYF TGTGCCAGCAGCTTAACGAGGGCAGATACGCAGTATTTT
TRBD2 TRBJ2-1 TRBV11-2 few CASSMLAGGRSFYNEQFF TGTGCCAGTAGTATGCTAGCGGGAGGGCGGAGCTTTTACAATGAGCAGTTCTTC
TRBD2 TRBJ2-1 TRBV12-3/TRBV12-4 many CASSLWVSGRWGYNEQFF TGTGCCAGCAGTTTATGGGTTAGCGGGAGATGGGGGTACAATGAGCAGTTCTTC
TRBD2 TRBJ2-1 TRBV6-2/TRBV6-3 - CASSKGLAANPLNNEQFF TGTGCCAGCAGCAAGGGACTAGCGGCGAACCCTCTAAACAATGAGCAGTTCTTC
- TRBJ2-7 TRBV11-2 many CASSGNWVVGSYEQYF TGTGCCAGCAGCGGGAACTGGGTCGTAGGGTCCTACGAGCAGTACTTC
- TRBJ1-1 TRBV3-1 many CASSQDASEAFF TGTGCCAGCAGCCAAGATGCCAGTGAAGCTTTCTTT
- TRBJ2-7 TRBV7-6 - CASSLVPGGGSYEQYF TGTGCCAGCAGCTTAGTCCCCGGTGGCGGATCCTACGAGCAGTACTTC
TRBD2 TRBJ2-3 TRBV20-1 few CRASGTRGADTQYF TGCAGAGCCTCCGGGACTAGGGGGGCAGATACGCAGTATTTT
TRBD1 TRBJ1-4 TRBV7-2 many CASSSRDRAFEKLFF TGTGCCAGCAGCTCCAGGGACAGGGCGTTTGAAAAACTGTTTTTT
TRBD1 TRBJ2-7 TRBV13 many CASSLGGTGGAYEQYF TGTGCCAGCAGCTTAGGGGGGACAGGGGGGGCCTACGAGCAGTACTTC
TRBD2 TRBJ2-1 TRBV30 many CAWTGLAGRSYNEQFF TGTGCCTGGACCGGACTAGCGGGCCGCTCCTACAATGAGCAGTTCTTC
- TRBJ1-1 TRBV6-8 - CASSYQEMYPKEGFF TGTGCCAGCAGTTACCAGGAAATGTACCCAAAAGAGGGTTTCTTT
TRBD2 TRBJ2-7 TRBV5-1 - CASSLGWTSGRSSYEQYF TGCGCCAGCAGCTTGGGGTGGACTAGCGGGAGGAGCTCCTACGAGCAGTACTTC
- TRBJ2-2 TRBV9 - CASSVSMGELFF TGTGCCAGCAGCGTATCTATGGGGGAGCTGTTTTTT
- TRBJ2-2 TRBV7-9 - CASSPRQAANTGELFF TGTGCCAGCAGCCCAAGACAGGCCGCGAACACCGGGGAGCTGTTTTTT